The rows below give T cell receptor beta chains drawn from one sample of a study of vaccination and CD4 T cells after COVID-19. These receptors have no known antigen. MiXCR, run by TCRdb on the PCR reads, gives a single entry per CDR3 protein. The sample consists of approximately 8,000 distinct CDR3 sequences, roughly three quarters of them appearing once. Sequencing input: CD4+ T cells from blood, cultured in vitro. These receptors were obtained from a human donor who had recovered from COVID-19. Each CDR3 is given with its conserved first and last residue. D genes are given only for firm matches. Clone size, where shown, is once, few, many, or a class for clones that have expanded.

>TRBJ1-1|-|-|TRBV20-1
TGCAGTGCACCACGCCCAGGGAACGTCCCTAACACTGAAGCTTTCTTT
CSAPRPGNVPNTEAFF
>TRBJ1-2|-|-|TRBV6-2/TRBV6-3
TGTGCCAGCAGACGGGACTTGAAGGAAGCCTTCTATGGCTACACCTTC
CASRRDLKEAFYGYTF
>TRBJ1-5|-|-|TRBV6-1
TGTGCCAGCAGCCCACGGGACAGCAATCAGCCCCAGCATTTT
CASSPRDSNQPQHF
>TRBJ1-2|TRBD1|-|TRBV19
TGTGCCAGTAGGGGAAACAGGGGGAACAATGACACACCTAACTATGGCTACACCTTC
CASRGNRGNNDTPNYGYTF
>TRBJ1-1|-|-|TRBV27
TGTGCCAGCAGTTTCGGGAGCGGGACTGAAGCTTTCTTT
CASSFGSGTEAFF
>TRBJ1-5|-|-|TRBV6-1
TGTGCCAGGAACAGGGAAGGCAATCAGCCCCAGCATTTT
CARNREGNQPQHF
>TRBJ1-1|-|-|TRBV7-2
TGTGCCAGCAGCTTAGTCGCCAGGGCTGGTGAAGCTTTCTTT
CASSLVARAGEAFF
>TRBJ1-1|TRBD1|-|TRBV7-2
TGTGCCAGCAGCGCCGGGATGACAGGGGTTGAAGCTTTCTTT
CASSAGMTGVEAFF
>TRBJ1-2|-|-|TRBV12-3/TRBV12-4
TGTGCCAGCAGTTTAGGACACTATGGCTACACCTTC
CASSLGHYGYTF
>TRBJ2-5|TRBD2|-|TRBV27
TGTGCCAGCAGTTTCCAGCGGGGTGCGGAAGAGACCCAGTACTTC
CASSFQRGAEETQYF
>TRBJ1-2|-|-|TRBV7-3
TGTGCCAGCAGCTTAAATCCAGGGAGCTATGGCTACACCTTC
CASSLNPGSYGYTF
>TRBJ1-2|-|-|TRBV10-3
TGTGCCATCAGTGAGATGGCAGACTATGGCTACACCTTC
CAISEMADYGYTF
>TRBJ1-5|-|-|TRBV6-1
TGTGCCAGCAGCTTTCGGGGGGAGAGCAATCAGCCCCAGCATTTT
CASSFRGESNQPQHF
>TRBJ2-7|-|-|TRBV7-2
TGTGCCAGCAGCGGCTCCGGGACAAACTACGAGCAGTACTTC
CASSGSGTNYEQYF
>TRBJ2-1|-|once|TRBV6-7
TGTGCCAGCAGTTACTTTGTGGGACTTAACAATGAGCAGTTCTTC
CASSYFVGLNNEQFF
>TRBJ1-2|TRBD1|-|TRBV30
TGTGCCTGGAGTGTACGCCGGACAGGGAGCGGGGGCTACACCTTC
CAWSVRRTGSGGYTF
>TRBJ2-1|-|-|TRBV20-1
TGCAGTGCTAGTATAACTAGCAGCAATGAGCAGTTCTTC
CSASITSSNEQFF
>TRBJ2-5|-|-|TRBV7-2
TGTGCCAGCAGCCCGTCTCGAGAGACCCAGTACTTC
CASSPSRETQYF
>TRBJ1-5|-|-|TRBV20-1
TGCAGTGCTAGGGTCGGGGGCACAAGTAGCAATCAGCCCCAGCATTTT
CSARVGGTSSNQPQHF
>TRBJ1-2|TRBD1|-|TRBV6-1
TGTGCCAGCAGTACCCTTGACAGGGTGAAAGGCTACACCTTC
CASSTLDRVKGYTF
>TRBJ2-1|-|-|TRBV6-1
TGTGCCAGCAGTGAAGACGGCAGCACCCCTTACAATGAGCAGTTCTTC
CASSEDGSTPYNEQFF
>TRBJ1-2|-|-|TRBV23-1
TGCGCCAGCAGTCAATCCGCGTCCTTCCCACTATATGGCTACACCTTC
CASSQSASFPLYGYTF
>TRBJ1-2|TRBD1|-|TRBV9
TGTGCCAGCACCGTAGGACAGGGGTATGGCTACACCTTC
CASTVGQGYGYTF
>TRBJ1-2|TRBD1|-|TRBV19
TGTGCCAGTAGTCAGCAACAGGGGGCCTATGGCTACACCTTC
CASSQQQGAYGYTF
>TRBJ2-4|-|-|TRBV7-3
TGTGCCAGCGCTTGGGGATCGGGCGGAAACATTCAGTACTTC
CASAWGSGGNIQYF
>TRBJ1-1|-|-|TRBV3-1
TGTGCCAGTTCAACTCGGCACACTGAAGCTTTCTTT
CASSTRHTEAFF
>TRBJ1-6|-|-|TRBV20-1
TGCAGTGCTAGAGGGACTGGGCCCCTCCACTTT
CSARGTGPLHF
>TRBJ2-1|-|-|TRBV7-9
TGTGCCAGCAGCTTTCCGCTAAGGGAGGTGGCCTGGGGGAATGAGCAGTTCTTC
CASSFPLREVAWGNEQFF
>TRBJ1-1|-|-|TRBV6-4
TGTGCCAGCAGTGACTCGACCCAGGGTATAGCTTTCTTT
CASSDSTQGIAFF
>TRBJ2-7|-|-|TRBV20-1
TGCAGTGCTTATGAGCCCTCGTCCTACGAGCAGTACTTC
CSAYEPSSYEQYF
>TRBJ1-1|TRBD1|once|TRBV12-3/TRBV12-4
TGTGCCAGCAGCCTTCTTGCAGGGGGGATTGGGAACACTGAAGCTTTCTTT
CASSLLAGGIGNTEAFF
>TRBJ2-2|-|-|TRBV4-1
TGCGCCAGCAGCCGTTGGCAGAACGGGGAGCTGTTTTTT
CASSRWQNGELFF
>TRBJ2-7|TRBD2|-|TRBV27
TGTGCCAGCAGTCAGGGACTAGCGGGGGGACCCTACGAGCAGTACTTC
CASSQGLAGGPYEQYF
>TRBJ2-3|-|-|TRBV6-2/TRBV6-3
TGTGCCAGCAGTGGACAAAGACAGCTCACAGATACGCAGTATTTT
CASSGQRQLTDTQYF
>TRBJ2-7|-|few|TRBV20-1
TGCAGTGCTAGACCCCTCTCCTACGAGCAGTACTTC
CSARPLSYEQYF
>TRBJ1-2|-|-|TRBV30
TGTGCCTGGAGACCTCAGTCGCAAGGCTACACCTTC
CAWRPQSQGYTF
>TRBJ2-7|-|-|TRBV5-4
TGTGCCAGCAGCTTGGGTGGGGGCAGCTCCTACGAGCAGTACTTC
CASSLGGGSSYEQYF
>TRBJ1-2|-|-|TRBV4-1
TGCGCCAGCAGCCAACCATATAGAGGGACCGAGGGCTATGGCTACACCTTC
CASSQPYRGTEGYGYTF
>TRBJ2-3|-|-|TRBV7-9
TGTGCCAGCAGATTTATGGATACGCAGTATTTT
CASRFMDTQYF
>TRBJ2-7|TRBD1|-|TRBV6-2/TRBV6-3
TGTGCCACCCGGGACAGGGGGCTCTCACGAACCTACGAGCAGTACTTC
CATRDRGLSRTYEQYF
>TRBJ1-2|-|-|TRBV19
TGTGCCAGTAGTATAGATCTCGCCGTCTACACCTTC
CASSIDLAVYTF
>TRBJ1-5|-|-|TRBV30
TGTGCCTGGAGGGGGCAGTCCAATCAGCCCCAGCATTTT
CAWRGQSNQPQHF
>TRBJ1-6|-|-|TRBV6-1
TGTGCCAGCAGTGAAATCCGAGTAGGGAATTCACCCCTCCACTTT
CASSEIRVGNSPLHF